This is a list of T cell receptor beta chains from one sample in a study of long-term antiretroviral therapy in people with HIV. Libraries were prepared by immunoSEQ multiplex PCR; TCRdb keeps only in-frame clonotypes and omits some of them. The data contain 35,000 to 40,000 clones, around 85% of them seen just once; the ten biggest clones take up more than 4.5%. The sample was unsorted PBMCs, taken 1.5 years after starting antiretroviral therapy. All receptors derive from a man younger than 35 with HIV. CDR3s include the opening cysteine and the closing phenylalanine or tryptophan. Fields, in order: V gene, J gene, clone size, D gene, CDR3 protein, CDR3 DNA. A D gene is named only where the DNA matches it firmly. Not all rows give a size; the values are once, few, many and, for expanded clones, a class.

v_gene: TRBV15
j_gene: TRBJ2-5
abundance: .
d_gene: .
CDR3aa: CATSRDPGQETQYF
CDR3nt: TGTGCCACCAGCAGAGATCCAGGGCAAGAGACCCAGTACTTC

v_gene: TRBV27
j_gene: TRBJ2-1
abundance: once
d_gene: TRBD1
CDR3aa: CASSSGTDYNEQFF
CDR3nt: TGTGCCAGCAGCTCCGGGACAGACTACAATGAGCAGTTCTTC

v_gene: TRBV18
j_gene: TRBJ1-3
abundance: .
d_gene: .
CDR3aa: CASSPQGPGNTIYF
CDR3nt: TGTGCCAGCTCACCCCAAGGTCCTGGAAACACCATATATTTT

v_gene: TRBV10-2
j_gene: TRBJ2-7
abundance: few
d_gene: .
CDR3aa: CASNQGGVHEQYF
CDR3nt: TGCGCCAGCAACCAGGGGGGGGTCCACGAGCAGTACTTC

v_gene: TRBV7-9
j_gene: TRBJ2-2
abundance: few
d_gene: .
CDR3aa: CASSSPGRNTGELFF
CDR3nt: TGTGCCAGCAGCTCACCGGGACGAAACACCGGGGAGCTGTTTTTT

v_gene: TRBV5-1
j_gene: TRBJ1-4
abundance: once
d_gene: .
CDR3aa: CASSLEGANEKLFF
CDR3nt: TGCGCCAGCAGCTTGGAAGGGGCTAATGAAAAACTGTTTTTT

v_gene: TRBV10-3
j_gene: TRBJ2-1
abundance: .
d_gene: TRBD2
CDR3aa: CAISEELAGGYNEQFF
CDR3nt: TGTGCCATCAGTGAGGAGCTAGCGGGAGGTTACAATGAGCAGTTCTTC

v_gene: TRBV28
j_gene: TRBJ2-5
abundance: .
d_gene: TRBD2
CDR3aa: CASSRGTSGRAVGTQYF
CDR3nt: TGTGCCAGCAGTAGAGGGACTAGCGGGAGGGCCGTGGGGACCCAGTACTTC

v_gene: TRBV6-6
j_gene: TRBJ2-7
abundance: .
d_gene: .
CDR3aa: CASNPYGFGESYEQYF
CDR3nt: TGTGCCAGCAACCCTTATGGGTTTGGGGAATCCTACGAGCAGTACTTC

v_gene: TRBV5-4
j_gene: TRBJ1-1
abundance: once
d_gene: .
CDR3aa: CASSLEEDTEAFF
CDR3nt: TGTGCCAGCAGTCTAGAGGAGGACACTGAAGCTTTCTTT

v_gene: TRBV7-2
j_gene: TRBJ2-5
abundance: .
d_gene: .
CDR3aa: CASSLGGAQETQYF
CDR3nt: TGTGCCAGCAGCTTAGGGGGGGCCCAAGAGACCCAGTACTTC

v_gene: TRBV28
j_gene: TRBJ2-6
abundance: .
d_gene: .
CDR3aa: CASSPKVSGSSGANVLTF
CDR3nt: TGTGCCAGCAGCCCCAAGGTATCTGGAAGCTCTGGGGCCAACGTCCTGACTTTC

v_gene: TRBV7-6
j_gene: TRBJ2-5
abundance: .
d_gene: TRBD2
CDR3aa: CAGNPGTTYQETQYF
CDR3nt: TGTGCCGGCAATCCCGGGACTACCTATCAAGAGACCCAGTACTTC

v_gene: TRBV11-2
j_gene: TRBJ1-2
abundance: .
d_gene: .
CDR3aa: CASSLESTRGGYTF
CDR3nt: TGTGCCAGCAGCTTAGAGTCGACCCGTGGCGGCTACACCTTC

v_gene: TRBV14
j_gene: TRBJ2-7
abundance: .
d_gene: .
CDR3aa: CASSQVRPGTREQYF
CDR3nt: TGTGCCAGCAGCCAAGTTCGGCCAGGGACGAGGGAGCAGTACTTC

v_gene: TRBV13
j_gene: TRBJ2-1
abundance: .
d_gene: TRBD1
CDR3aa: CASSLGGTAYNEQFF
CDR3nt: TGTGCCAGCAGCTTAGGGGGGACAGCCTACAATGAGCAGTTCTTC

v_gene: TRBV7-2
j_gene: TRBJ2-5
abundance: .
d_gene: .
CDR3aa: CASSPAGQETQYF
CDR3nt: TGTGCCAGCAGCCCAGCAGGGCAAGAGACCCAGTACTTC

v_gene: TRBV2
j_gene: TRBJ1-1
abundance: .
d_gene: .
CDR3aa: CASRGMTGTNTEAFF
CDR3nt: TGTGCCAGCAGGGGTATGACAGGTACGAACACTGAAGCTTTCTTT

v_gene: TRBV4-1
j_gene: TRBJ1-3
abundance: few
d_gene: .
CDR3aa: CASSPGPGNTIYF
CDR3nt: TGCGCCAGCAGCCCAGGGCCTGGAAACACCATATATTTT

v_gene: TRBV7-9
j_gene: TRBJ2-2
abundance: .
d_gene: TRBD2
CDR3aa: CASSSRDGGDTGELFF
CDR3nt: TGTGCCAGCAGCTCCCGGGACGGGGGGGACACCGGGGAGCTGTTTTTT

v_gene: TRBV28
j_gene: TRBJ2-3
abundance: .
d_gene: TRBD2
CDR3aa: CASRMRLAGGNADTQYF
CDR3nt: TGTGCCAGCCGCATGCGGCTAGCGGGAGGTAACGCAGATACGCAGTATTTT

v_gene: TRBV6-1
j_gene: TRBJ1-2
abundance: .
d_gene: .
CDR3aa: CASSPGAPYYGYTF
CDR3nt: TGTGCCAGCAGCCCAGGGGCCCCTTACTATGGCTACACCTTC

v_gene: TRBV19
j_gene: TRBJ2-4
abundance: .
d_gene: .
CDR3aa: CASSIGHPKNIQYF
CDR3nt: TGTGCCAGTAGTATCGGGCATCCCAAAAACATTCAGTACTTC

v_gene: TRBV27
j_gene: TRBJ2-7
abundance: .
d_gene: TRBD1
CDR3aa: CASKSSWVRGLYEQYF
CDR3nt: TGTGCCAGCAAGTCTAGCTGGGTTAGGGGGCTCTACGAGCAGTACTTC

v_gene: TRBV2
j_gene: TRBJ2-1
abundance: .
d_gene: TRBD2
CDR3aa: CARELADSYNEQFF
CDR3nt: TGTGCCAGGGAACTAGCGGATTCCTACAATGAGCAGTTCTTC

v_gene: TRBV7-2
j_gene: TRBJ1-2
abundance: .
d_gene: .
CDR3aa: CASSFSGVYNYGYTF
CDR3nt: TGTGCCAGCAGCTTTTCAGGGGTATATAACTATGGCTACACCTTC

v_gene: TRBV5-6
j_gene: TRBJ2-3
abundance: .
d_gene: .
CDR3aa: CASSFVATQYF
CDR3nt: TGTGCCAGCAGCTTTGTGGCTACGCAGTATTTT

v_gene: TRBV29-1
j_gene: TRBJ2-7
abundance: .
d_gene: TRBD2
CDR3aa: CSGGAGVDSYEQYF
CDR3nt: TGCAGCGGGGGCGCGGGGGTAGACTCCTACGAGCAGTACTTC

v_gene: TRBV5-1
j_gene: TRBJ2-2
abundance: .
d_gene: TRBD2
CDR3aa: CASSPRTSFSGELFF
CDR3nt: TGCGCCAGCAGCCCCAGGACTAGCTTCTCCGGGGAGCTGTTTTTT

v_gene: TRBV18
j_gene: TRBJ2-2
abundance: .
d_gene: .
CDR3aa: CASSPLPQARSAGELFF
CDR3nt: TGTGCCAGCTCACCACTGCCGCAAGCCAGGTCCGCCGGGGAGCTGTTTTTT

v_gene: TRBV28
j_gene: TRBJ2-3
abundance: once
d_gene: .
CDR3aa: CASKEGRNTQYF
CDR3nt: TGTGCCAGCAAGGAGGGGCGAAATACGCAGTATTTT

v_gene: TRBV19
j_gene: TRBJ1-1
abundance: .
d_gene: TRBD1
CDR3aa: CASSIRDRKREAFF
CDR3nt: TGTGCCAGTAGTATCAGGGACAGGAAGCGAGAAGCTTTCTTT

v_gene: TRBV15
j_gene: TRBJ1-4
abundance: few
d_gene: .
CDR3aa: CATSEEQVNNEKLFF
CDR3nt: TGTGCCACCAGCGAGGAACAGGTTAATAATGAAAAACTGTTTTTT

v_gene: TRBV5-1
j_gene: TRBJ2-4
abundance: once
d_gene: .
CDR3aa: CASSPDGGNIQYF
CDR3nt: TGCGCCAGCAGCCCAGATGGTGGGAACATTCAGTACTTC

v_gene: TRBV28
j_gene: TRBJ2-7
abundance: .
d_gene: TRBD2
CDR3aa: CASRPGWVAGSYEQYF
CDR3nt: TGTGCCAGCAGGCCGGGATGGGTAGCGGGTTCCTACGAGCAGTACTTC

v_gene: TRBV27
j_gene: TRBJ1-2
abundance: .
d_gene: TRBD1
CDR3aa: CASSLGTGTGYTF
CDR3nt: TGTGCCAGCAGTTTAGGGACAGGAACTGGCTACACCTTC

v_gene: TRBV7-9
j_gene: TRBJ1-5
abundance: few
d_gene: .
CDR3aa: CATETLAGNQPQHF
CDR3nt: TGTGCCACCGAGACGTTGGCAGGGAATCAGCCCCAGCATTTT

v_gene: TRBV28
j_gene: TRBJ2-1
abundance: .
d_gene: .
CDR3aa: CASSLSFYEQFF
CDR3nt: TGTGCCAGCAGCTTAAGTTTTTATGAGCAGTTCTTC

v_gene: TRBV13
j_gene: TRBJ2-3
abundance: .
d_gene: TRBD2
CDR3aa: CASSPSDGDLAGGSTDTQYF
CDR3nt: TGTGCCAGCAGCCCCTCGGACGGTGATCTAGCGGGAGGGAGCACAGATACGCAGTATTTT

v_gene: TRBV9
j_gene: TRBJ2-7
abundance: few
d_gene: .
CDR3aa: CASSVGGHDYEQYF
CDR3nt: TGTGCCAGCAGCGTAGGTGGACACGACTACGAGCAGTACTTC

v_gene: TRBV5-1
j_gene: TRBJ2-7
abundance: once
d_gene: .
CDR3aa: CASSLSGFMYF
CDR3nt: TGCGCCAGCAGCTTGTCGGGATTTATGTACTTC

v_gene: TRBV18
j_gene: TRBJ1-2
abundance: .
d_gene: TRBD1
CDR3aa: CASSPNRGQDYGYTF
CDR3nt: TGTGCCAGCTCACCGAACAGGGGGCAGGACTATGGCTACACCTTC

v_gene: TRBV7-8
j_gene: TRBJ2-4
abundance: .
d_gene: .
CDR3aa: CASSLDLVSNIQYF
CDR3nt: TGTGCCAGCAGCCTTGACCTTGTATCGAACATTCAGTACTTC

v_gene: TRBV28
j_gene: TRBJ2-5
abundance: .
d_gene: .
CDR3aa: CASSLGGKETQYF
CDR3nt: TGTGCCAGCAGCCTGGGGGGTAAAGAGACCCAGTACTTC

v_gene: TRBV29-1
j_gene: TRBJ2-6
abundance: once
d_gene: .
CDR3aa: CSVEGEANSGANVLTF
CDR3nt: TGCAGCGTTGAAGGCGAGGCAAACTCTGGGGCCAACGTCCTGACTTTC

v_gene: TRBV7-9
j_gene: TRBJ2-5
abundance: .
d_gene: .
CDR3aa: CASSLQGGQETQYF
CDR3nt: TGTGCCAGCAGCTTACAAGGGGGCCAAGAGACCCAGTACTTC